The 10 T cell receptor beta chains below all came from one sample that was sequenced in a study of T cells in tumors after PD-1 blockade. Produced via immunoSEQ multiplex PCR; TCRdb's table is partial and in-frame only. The data contain 60,000 to 70,000 clones, around 74% of them singletons. Sequences were derived from PBMCs, sampled after anti-PD-1 treatment. The receptors come from a human donor with basal cell carcinoma.

The chain joins TRBV6-4 to TRBJ2-3; 7 nucleotides line up with TRBD2. The CDR3 contains 15 residues. J gave up 0 bases and V 6 bases, and 6 bases lay outside the gene matches. Germline CDR1 and CDR2: MRHNA and SNTAGT. This CDR3 reads CASSLSGGSTDTQYF. The CDR3 region has the DNA TGTGCCAGCAGCCTCTCCGGGGGGAGCACAGATACGCAGTATTTT.

The V gene is TRBV3-1 (or the pseudogene TRBV3-2), the J gene TRBJ1-6, with D perhaps TRBD1 (6 bases). Per the germline V gene, CDR1 is LGHDT and CDR2 is YNNKEL (reference sequence). The CDR3 has 15 amino acids. V was clipped by 7 bases and J by 10 bases, with 20 bases between them. This chain's CDR3 is CASIQGRGWNSPLHF. The CDR3 DNA sequence: TGTGCCAGCATCCAGGGGAGGGGGTGGAACTCACCCCTCCACTTT.

J is TRBJ1-1 and V is TRBV29-1; TRBD1 matches 7 bases. CDR1 and CDR2 from the germline V gene are SQVTM and ANQGSEA. The junction had 6 bases not matched to a gene; V was cut back by 6 bases and J by 2 bases. The CDR3 is 13 amino acids. The CDR3 protein is CSVLQGKNTEAFF. In DNA form, the CDR3 reads TGCAGCGTCCTACAGGGGAAAAACACTGAAGCTTTCTTT.

This chain connects TRBV6-5 to TRBJ1-3; D is ambiguous. The CDR3 is 11 residues long. Germline V gives CDR1 MNHEY, CDR2 SVGAGI. Trimming took 11 bases from V and 14 from J, leaving 19 bases between them. The CDR3 loop is CASLVGTALYF. DNA for the CDR3: TGTGCCTCCCTCGTCGGCACAGCTCTATATTTT.

This clone was counted only a few times. The V call is TRBV29-1, the J call TRBJ2-1, with TRBD1 identical over 9 bases. The CDR3 spans 13 residues. Germline CDR1 reads SQVTM; CDR2 reads ANQGSEA. V gave up 7 bases and J gave up 4 bases; unmatched junction bases: 5. The CDR3: CSAGTGFYNEQFF. The CDR3 DNA sequence: TGCAGCGCCGGGACAGGGTTTTACAATGAGCAGTTCTTC.

This clone has only a few counts. The rearrangement uses TRBV5-1 and TRBJ2-7; TRBD1 aligns across 10 bases. The germline V gene encodes CDR1 SGHRS and CDR2 YFSETQ. With 5 bases clipped from V and 6 bases from J, the junction kept 8 bases outside the gene matches. There are 14 residues in the CDR3. The CDR3 is CASRLGQGGGEQYF. DNA for the CDR3: TGCGCCAGCAGACTCGGACAGGGGGGAGGCGAGCAGTACTTC.

V is TRBV7-9 and J is TRBJ2-7, with TRBD1 as a possible D gene (6 bases). The CDR3 has 15 residues. V was clipped by 4 bases and J by 0 bases, with 13 bases between them. Germline V CDR1 and CDR2: SEHNR, FQNEAQ (reference sequence). This CDR3 reads CASSSPRGSSYEQYF. The CDR3 DNA reads as TGTGCCAGCAGCTCCCCCAGGGGCTCCTCCTACGAGCAGTACTTC.

This clone was detected only a few times. The rearrangement links TRBV6-6 to TRBJ1-1, with D possibly matching TRBD1 (6 bases). This CDR3 comprises 13 residues. Trimming removed 0 bases from V and 6 bases from J, with 8 bases in between. Germline V CDR1 and CDR2: MNHNY, SVGAGI (reference sequence). The CDR3 DNA is TGTGCCAGCAGTTACTCTGGGGGCGCTGAAGCTTTCTTT. It encodes CASSYSGGAEAFF.

The chain joins TRBV15 to TRBJ1-1; D unclear. V was cut by 2 bases and J by 3 bases, with 10 bases left in between. CDR3 size: 14 residues. The V gene's germline CDR1 is LNHNV and CDR2 YYDKDF (reference sequence). The CDR3 DNA reads TGTGCCACCAGCAGACAGGTACGTGACACTGAAGCTTTCTTT. It specifies CATSRQVRDTEAFF. The whole variable domain, filled in from reference TRBV15 and TRBJ1-1, reads DAMVIQNPRYQVTQFGKPVTLSCSQTLNHNVMYWYQQKSSQAPKLLFHYYDKDFNNEADTPDNFQSRRPNTSFCFLDIRSPGLGDTAMYLCATSRQVRDTEAFFGQGTRLTVV.

This clone has more than one count but fewer than ten. CDR3 sequence (DNA): TGTGCCAGCAGTGAAGCGGGGCCCAACAATGAGCAGTTCTTC. Its translation: CASSEAGPNNEQFF. The chain combines TRBV2 with TRBJ2-1, with D possibly being TRBD1 (5 bases). CDR1 is SNHLY and CDR2 is FYNNEI in the germline V gene. CDR3 length: 14 residues. Trimming pared 0 bases from V and 5 bases from J, leaving 8 bases between.